The clone carrying this TCR beta chain has ten or more counts. Its antigen remains unknown. The data originate from a study of T cells in Graves' hyperthyroidism and ophthalmopathy. Findings of the study overall: Blood also showed most of the thyroid clonotypes that were expanded above 0.001. A model built on 13 V-J features separated ophthalmopathy from stable hyperthyroidism.

PBMCs were collected from an approximately 9.3 ml volume of fresh peripheral blood. CDR1 is SGHTS, CDR2 YDEGEE, per germline. CDR3 length: 16 residues. V shed 4 bases and J 7 bases; nucleotides not matched to a gene: 12. RNA transcripts were the template for amplifying TCR beta CDR3 regions. Using the HTBI primer set, a first-round RT-PCR was run on the TCR CDR3. TCRdb re-analysed the multiplex PCR reads in MiXCR, keeping a single row per CDR3 protein. Here the sample spans about 210,000 distinct CDR3 sequences, 17% being singletons. The TCR was taken from a man in his fifties or sixties with Graves' hyperthyroidism. Sequencing was carried out using blood. This chain connects TRBV5-8 to TRBJ2-2, with TRBD1 matching over 8 bases. The CDR3 sequence is CASSEGRGRINGELFF. The CDR3 DNA sequence: TGTGCCAGCAGCGAAGGCAGGGGGCGCATCAACGGGGAGCTGTTTTTT.